This T cell receptor beta chain was observed in a study of T cells in Graves' hyperthyroidism and ophthalmopathy. Among the patients, aged 18 to 65, hyperthyroidism was newly diagnosed and had lasted under 2 months. Germline assignment: CDR1 MNHNS and CDR2 SASEGT. With 5 bases removed from V and 5 bases from J, the gap between germline ends came to 15 bases. The CDR3 consists of 14 residues. There were TCR beta CDR3 regions amplified from RNA transcripts. HTBI primers drove first-round RT-PCR of the TCR CDR3. Via MiXCR, TCRdb re-called the multiplex PCR reads, giving one row per CDR3 protein. The sample consists of fewer than 350,000 distinct CDR3 sequences, roughly 15% of them appearing once. This clonotype was observed many times.

The TCR sequence derives from a woman in her fifties or sixties with Graves' hyperthyroidism that later progressed to Graves' ophthalmopathy. This sequence joins TRBV6-1 and TRBJ1-1; no firm D call. The sample consisted of blood. CDR3 sequence: CASSYSLVGTEAFF. DNA for the CDR3: TGTGCCAGCAGTTACTCGCTTGTGGGTACTGAAGCTTTCTTT.